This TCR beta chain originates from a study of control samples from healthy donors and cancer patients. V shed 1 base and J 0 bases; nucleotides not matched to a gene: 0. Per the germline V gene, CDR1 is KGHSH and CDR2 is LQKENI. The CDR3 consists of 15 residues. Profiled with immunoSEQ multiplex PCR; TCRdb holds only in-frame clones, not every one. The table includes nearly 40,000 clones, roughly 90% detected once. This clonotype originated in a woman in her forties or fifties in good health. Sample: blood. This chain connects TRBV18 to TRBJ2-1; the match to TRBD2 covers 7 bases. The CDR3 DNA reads TGTGCCAGCTCACCACTAGCGGGCTCCTACAATGAGCAGTTCTTC. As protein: CASSPLAGSYNEQFF.